Reported below is one T cell receptor beta chain. The data originate from a study of blood T cell repertoires in COVID-19. Study-level information: Acute and convalescent COVID-19 samples came from the United States, Italy and Spain.

Those who participated ranged in age from roughly 18 to 95 years and resided in 20 to 25 US areas. Assignments of participants to cohorts depended upon their own reported clinical history. This CDR3 contains 18 residues. Germline V gene sequence: CDR1 SEHNR, CDR2 FQNEAQ (reference sequence). Germline trimming cut 2 bases from V and 3 bases from J; bases unmatched to any gene: 14. Original data processing: Researchers report that nucleated cell counts were estimated from reference gene primer amplification. The repertoire was sequenced with immunoSEQ multiplex PCR; TCRdb's copy has only in-frame clones and lacks some. That table is the source of V, J and clone size, and D and trimming were worked out from the DNA. The sample shows approximately 150,000 clones, about 84% of them seen only once.

The sample comprised PBMCs or T cells enriched from blood (not recorded which). This sequence was found in a woman between 35 and 50 years old with acute COVID-19. J is TRBJ2-5 and V is TRBV7-9; the match to TRBD2 covers 8 bases. The CDR3 DNA follows: TGTGCCAGCAGCTTATTTGGTGCGGGACTAGTTGGCAAAGAGACCCAGTACTTC. It yields the protein CASSLFGAGLVGKETQYF.